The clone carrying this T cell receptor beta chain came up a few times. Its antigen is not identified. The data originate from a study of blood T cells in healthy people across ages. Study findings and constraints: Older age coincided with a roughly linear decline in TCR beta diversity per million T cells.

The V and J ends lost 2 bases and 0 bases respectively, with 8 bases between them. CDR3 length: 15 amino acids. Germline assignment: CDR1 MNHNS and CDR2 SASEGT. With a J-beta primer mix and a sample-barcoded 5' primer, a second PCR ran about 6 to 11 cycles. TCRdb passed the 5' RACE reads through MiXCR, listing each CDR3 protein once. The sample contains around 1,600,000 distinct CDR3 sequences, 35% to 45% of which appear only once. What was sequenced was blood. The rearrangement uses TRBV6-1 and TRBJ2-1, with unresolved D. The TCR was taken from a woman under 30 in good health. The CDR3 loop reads CASSEWPSSYNEQFF. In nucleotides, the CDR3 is TGTGCCAGCAGTGAATGGCCAAGCTCCTACAATGAGCAGTTCTTC.